This note documents a single TCR beta chain sequence. The entry originates in a study of cytomegalovirus exposure and HLA in healthy donors. Vbeta (60) and Jbeta (13) primers were used in the PCR. Measured with immunoSEQ multiplex PCR; TCRdb has only the in-frame clones, and not every one. In the table there are about 200,000 clones, 79% of which are singletons. V shed 4 bases and J shed 3 bases, with 7 bases lying between them. CDR1 is SNHLY, CDR2 FYNNEI, per germline. This CDR3 is 14 amino acids long. This receptor was identified in a girl between 5 and 17 years old in good health and CMV-seropositive. Material: PBMCs. The chain recombines TRBV2 with TRBJ2-6; tentative D call: TRBD2 (5 bases). The CDR3 region is CASSAGLGANVLTF. CDR3 DNA sequence: TGTGCCAGCAGTGCAGGACTTGGGGCCAACGTCCTGACTTTC.